The rows below give T cell receptor beta chains drawn from one sample of a study of identical twins. TCRdb re-derived calls from the 5' RACE reads in MiXCR, one entry per CDR3 protein. The table lists 1.5 million to 2 million distinct CDR3 sequences, under 35% of them singletons. The source material was cord blood. These receptors were collected from a newborn girl in good health. The CDR3 runs from the conserved cysteine through the conserved F or W.

v_gene: TRBV5-5
CDR3aa: CASSLDPTGNYGYTF

v_gene: TRBV7-2
CDR3aa: CASSLGIAYEQYF

v_gene: TRBV28
CDR3aa: CASGPNSGSGYNEQYF

v_gene: TRBV20-1
CDR3aa: CSARQAVEQYF

v_gene: TRBV13
CDR3aa: CASSPGPGSYEQYF

v_gene: TRBV6-1
CDR3aa: CASSEYGTGLYEQYF

v_gene: TRBV7-2
CDR3aa: CASSWTGPEQFF

v_gene: TRBV28
CDR3aa: CASSLLAGLDTQYF

v_gene: TRBV28
CDR3aa: CASSLLRQIEKLFF

v_gene: TRBV14
CDR3aa: CASSQTTGWTKLFF

v_gene: TRBV6-1
CDR3aa: CASSDGTLGEQYF

v_gene: TRBV6-1
CDR3aa: CASSEEGLAGVSSYEQYF

v_gene: TRBV27
CDR3aa: CASSLYGAGHQPQHF

v_gene: TRBV12-3/TRBV12-4
CDR3aa: CASSAGLLVYEQYF

v_gene: TRBV9
CDR3aa: CASSVREYYGYTF

v_gene: TRBV12-3/TRBV12-4
CDR3aa: CASSLAYLREGFDQPQHF

v_gene: TRBV6-5
CDR3aa: CASSYTSGSSDTQYF

v_gene: TRBV6-6
CDR3aa: CASSYSSGSSYEQYF

v_gene: TRBV3-1
CDR3aa: CASSQGSRGGRSAFF

v_gene: TRBV4-2
CDR3aa: CASSQAPGLAGGTPYNEQFF

v_gene: TRBV20-1
CDR3aa: CSANTGGKETQYF

v_gene: TRBV7-2
CDR3aa: CASSPRFTSVTDTQYF

v_gene: TRBV5-6
CDR3aa: CASSLDSGIEQYF

v_gene: TRBV20-1
CDR3aa: CSARTPLAGGYEQYF

v_gene: TRBV20-1
CDR3aa: CSARDAAADRFPYEQYF

v_gene: TRBV20-1
CDR3aa: CSARGDRRSYNSPLHF